The 5 T cell receptor beta chains below come from one sample, sequenced in a study of blood T cell repertoires in COVID-19. TCRdb's table, derived via immunoSEQ multiplex PCR, lists solely in-frame clones and lacks some. The sample consists of around 400,000 clones, approximately 87% of them appearing once. Material: peripheral blood. The source is a woman in her sixties or seventies with COVID-19, enrolled during active disease.

This CDR3 is CASRRTGGEQYF. For the CDR3, the DNA is TGTGCCAGTCGACGGACAGGGGGCGAGCAGTACTTC. The V call is TRBV11-2, the J call TRBJ2-7, with 10 positions matching TRBD1. The CDR3 loop spans 12 amino acids. V was clipped by 9 bases and J by 6 bases; unmatched bases: 5. Germline V gene lookup returns CDR1 SGHAT and CDR2 FQNNGV.

In this sample, this clone turned up once. The V and J genes are TRBV10-2 and TRBJ2-1; 12 nucleotides line up with TRBD2. The CDR3 is made up of 16 amino acids. Germline V gene data show CDR1 as WSHSY and CDR2 as SAAADI. V lost 6 bases to trimming and J lost 1 base; unmatched junction nucleotides: 4. CDR3 region: CASRRTSGVSYNEQFF. The DNA of the CDR3 is TGCGCCAGCAGAAGGACTAGCGGGGTTTCCTACAATGAGCAGTTCTTC.

The chain combines TRBV5-5 with TRBJ2-3; 12 nucleotides align to TRBD2. With V trimmed by 1 base and J by 3 bases, 3 bases remained unmatched. CDR3 size: 16 residues. The germline gives CDR1 SGHKS, CDR2 YYEKEE (reference sequence). CDR3 amino acids: CASSLPSGGATDTQYF. The DNA of the CDR3 is TGTGCCAGCAGCTTGCCTAGCGGGGGGGCGACAGATACGCAGTATTTT.

The gene calls are TRBV18 and TRBJ2-5, with D unresolved. Germline V gene lookup returns CDR1 KGHSH and CDR2 LQKENI. The V and J ends lost 6 bases and 3 bases respectively, with 5 bases between them. The CDR3 is 11 amino acids. In DNA, the CDR3 is TGTGCCAGCTCCCTTGAAGAGACCCAGTACTTC. Translation: CASSLEETQYF.

The chain combines TRBV28 with TRBJ1-5; 7 bases match TRBD1. Per the germline V gene, CDR1 is MDHEN and CDR2 is SYDVKM. The V segment lost 8 bases and the J segment 5 bases; nucleotides outside the gene matches: 15. The CDR3 has 16 residues. CDR3 protein: CASQLSAGGYYQPQHF. CDR3 nucleotide sequence: TGTGCCAGCCAATTAAGCGCAGGGGGATATTATCAGCCCCAGCATTTT. The complete variable domain, with remaining parts taken from reference TRBV28 and TRBJ1-5, reads DVKVTQSSRYLVKRTGEKVFLECVQDMDHENMFWYRQDPGLGLRLIYFSYDVKMKEKGDIPEGYSVSREKKERFSLILESASTNQTSMYLCASQLSAGGYYQPQHFGDGTRLSIL.